The 12 T cell receptor beta chains below come from one sample, sequenced in a study of persistence of HIV-infected CD4 T cells (dated by TCRdb to the early 2020s). The treatment or condition label, as the study defines it: suppressive antiretroviral therapy. A pool of overlapping 15-mer peptides from HIV-1 Gag, at 0.85 to 1 ug per peptide per mL, was used to stimulate the cells. Nonresponding CD40L-negative CD69-negative CD45RO-high memory CD4+ T cells were sorted as memory populations depleted of antigen-responding cells. TCRbeta repertoires were sequenced from genomic DNA with the immunoSEQ hsTCRB assay version 4 in survey mode. Held by TCRdb, this immuneACCESS table contains in-frame sequences only and omits some clones. Under half of the omission traces to an unresolved V gene where checked; the cause of the rest is unknown. Counted in this sample were tens of thousands of clones; 70% to 75% of them appeared once. 1.5% to 2% of the sample comes from the top ten.

Their antigens remain unidentified. The sequences come from CD4+ T cells sorted from PBMCs after approximately 20-hour stimulation, collected from a patient who received antiretroviral therapy. What this sample's cell subset or site label stands for: CD40L-CD69- CD45RO-high memory CD4 T cells not responding to Gag peptides. The receptors here all came from an adult man with HIV who was CMV-seropositive.

The V call is TRBV5-4, the J call TRBJ2-7, with unresolved D. Germline CDR1 SGHNT, CDR2 YYREEE (reference sequence). V was shortened by 3 bases and J by 3 bases, with 13 bases between the two germline ends. The CDR3 totals 14 residues. The CDR3 spells CASSSGSGFYEQYF. CDR3 nucleotide sequence: TGTGCCAGCAGCTCCGGTTCAGGATTCTACGAGCAGTACTTC. Full variable domain (remainder filled in from reference TRBV5-4 and TRBJ2-7): ETGVTQSPTHLIKTRGQQVTLRCSSQSGHNTVSWYQQALGQGPQFIFQYYREEENGRGNFPPRFSGLQFPNYSSELNVNALELDDSALYLCASSSGSGFYEQYFGPGTRLTVT.

The chain carries TRBV2 and TRBJ2-2; 8 positions agree with TRBD1. The CDR3 sequence is 14 residues long. Germline V lookup: CDR1 SNHLY, CDR2 FYNNEI. J gave up 8 bases and V 4 bases, and 6 bases lay outside the gene matches. In DNA form, the CDR3 reads TGTGCCAGCAGTGTCGGGCAGGGGGCGGGGGAGCTGTTTTTT. The encoded protein is CASSVGQGAGELFF.

V is TRBV6-5 and J is TRBJ2-3; 9 bases line up with TRBD1. V trimming: 4 bases; J trimming: 4 bases; junction bases outside the gene matches: 9. This CDR3 spans 16 amino acids. Germline CDR1 is MNHEY and CDR2 is SVGAGI. The CDR3 sequence is CASSSHRGRRADTQYF. The CDR3 DNA is TGTGCCAGCAGTTCCCACAGGGGGCGCAGGGCAGATACGCAGTATTTT.

The chain employs TRBV6-1 and TRBJ1-2, with D uncertain. The CDR3 loop spans 16 amino acids. The germline CDR1 and CDR2 sequences are MNHNS and SASEGT. V shed 2 bases and J shed 3 bases, with 16 bases lying between them. This CDR3 is CASSESRTGGYYGYTF. The CDR3 coding sequence is TGTGCCAGCAGTGAATCCCGGACGGGAGGTTACTATGGCTACACCTTC.

The chain recombines TRBV5-4 with TRBJ1-6; D gene uncertain. This CDR3 has 15 amino acids. V lost 0 bases and J 9 bases, leaving 13 bases between the germline ends. Germline CDR1 SGHNT, CDR2 YYREEE (reference sequence). The CDR3 region is CASSLEAGRASPLHF. The CDR3 bases are TGTGCCAGCAGCTTGGAGGCCGGGAGGGCTTCACCCCTCCACTTT.

DNA for the CDR3: TGCGCCAGCAGCCAAGTCCCGAGGGGGGAGAATGAAAAACTGTTTTTT. Its protein is CASSQVPRGENEKLFF. J is TRBJ1-4 and V is TRBV4-1; possibly TRBD1 for D (6 bases). Germline assignment: CDR1 MGHRA and CDR2 YSYEKL. The CDR3 covers 16 residues. V lost 1 base, J lost 5 bases, and 14 bases lay in between.

The chain uses TRBV6-2 or TRBV6-3 and TRBJ2-7; 9 bases agree with TRBD1. J lost 4 bases, V lost 4 bases, and 8 bases had no gene match. This CDR3 is built from 15 residues. Germline V CDR1 and CDR2: MNHEY, SVGEGT. This CDR3 is CASSSPDRGTYEQYF. The DNA for the CDR3 is TGTGCCAGCAGTTCCCCCGACAGGGGGACGTACGAGCAGTACTTC.

This clone was detected only once. The gene calls are TRBV5-1 and TRBJ2-3; 7 bases align to TRBD2. In germline, CDR1 is SGHRS, CDR2 YFSETQ. The length of the CDR3 is 14 residues. The V segment lost 7 bases and the J segment 6 bases; nucleotides outside the gene matches: 11. DNA of the CDR3: TGCGCCAGCCTATGGGAGGGGCCCGGGGATACGCAGTATTTT. Protein: CASLWEGPGDTQYF. Full variable domain (remainder filled in from reference TRBV5-1 and TRBJ2-3): KAGVTQTPRYLIKTRGQQVTLSCSPISGHRSVSWYQQTPGQGLQFLFEYFSETQRNKGNFPGRFSGRQFSNSRSEMNVSTLELGDSALYLCASLWEGPGDTQYFGPGTRLTVL.

This chain joins TRBV5-1 and TRBJ2-3; TRBD2 agrees at 7 bases. CDR3 length: 14 residues. CDR1 is SGHRS, CDR2 YFSETQ, per germline. V was pared by 4 bases and J by 5 bases, with 7 bases of the junction left unmatched. CDR3 in amino acids: CASSLGTIGDTQYF. CDR3 DNA sequence: TGCGCCAGCAGCCTCGGGACTATCGGAGATACGCAGTATTTT.

The rearrangement joins TRBV2 to TRBJ2-1, with TRBD2 identical over 12 bases. This CDR3 has 16 amino acids. Germline trimming cut 3 bases from V and 5 bases from J; bases unmatched to any gene: 5. CDR1 and CDR2 (germline): SNHLY, FYNNEI. CDR3 sequence: CASSDWTSGDHNEQFF. CDR3 in DNA: TGTGCCAGCAGTGACTGGACTAGCGGGGATCACAATGAGCAGTTCTTC. The variable domain in full, completed from reference TRBV2 and TRBJ2-1, reads EPEVTQTPSHQVTQMGQEVILRCVPISNHLYFYWYRQILGQKVEFLVSFYNNEISEKSEIFDDQFSVERPDGSNFTLKIRSTKLEDSAMYFCASSDWTSGDHNEQFFGPGTRLTVL.

The CDR3 sequence: CATRQGTFTEAFF. CDR3 bases: TGTGCCACCAGACAGGGTACTTTCACTGAAGCTTTCTTT. V and J are TRBV24-1 and TRBJ1-1, with a possible D match to TRBD1 (6 bases). V was pared by 7 bases and J by 4 bases, with 12 bases between. This CDR3 is built from 13 residues. Germline-derived CDR1 and CDR2 are KGHDR and SFDVKD.

This clone qualifies as medium-sized. V is TRBV12-3 or TRBV12-4 and J is TRBJ2-7; TRBD1 is a possible D gene (6 bases). The CDR3 length is 13 residues. V was cut by 1 base and J by 6 bases, with 10 bases left in between. The CDR3 loop is CASSLGDTREQYF. As DNA, the CDR3 is TGTGCCAGCAGTTTAGGGGACACCCGCGAGCAGTACTTC.